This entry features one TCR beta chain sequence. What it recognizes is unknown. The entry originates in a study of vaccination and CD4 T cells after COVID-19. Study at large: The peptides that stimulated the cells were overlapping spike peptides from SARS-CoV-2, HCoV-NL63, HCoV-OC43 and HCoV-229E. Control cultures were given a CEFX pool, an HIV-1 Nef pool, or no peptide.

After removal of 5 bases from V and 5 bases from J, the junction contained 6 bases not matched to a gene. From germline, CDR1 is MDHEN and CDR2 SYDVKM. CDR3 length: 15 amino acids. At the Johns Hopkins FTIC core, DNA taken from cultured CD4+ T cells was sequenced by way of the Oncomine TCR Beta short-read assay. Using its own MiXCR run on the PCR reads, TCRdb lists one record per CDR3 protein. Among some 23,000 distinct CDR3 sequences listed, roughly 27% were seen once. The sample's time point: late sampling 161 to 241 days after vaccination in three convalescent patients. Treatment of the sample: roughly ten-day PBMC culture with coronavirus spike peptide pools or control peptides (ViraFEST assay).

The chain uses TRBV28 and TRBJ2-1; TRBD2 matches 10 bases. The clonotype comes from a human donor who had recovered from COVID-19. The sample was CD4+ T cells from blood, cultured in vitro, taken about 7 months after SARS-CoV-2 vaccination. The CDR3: CASSVLAGTNNEQFF. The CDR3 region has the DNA TGTGCCAGCAGTGTACTAGCGGGAACAAACAATGAGCAGTTCTTC. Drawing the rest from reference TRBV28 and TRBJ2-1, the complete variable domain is DVKVTQSSRYLVKRTGEKVFLECVQDMDHENMFWYRQDPGLGLRLIYFSYDVKMKEKGDIPEGYSVSREKKERFSLILESASTNQTSMYLCASSVLAGTNNEQFFGPGTRLTVL.